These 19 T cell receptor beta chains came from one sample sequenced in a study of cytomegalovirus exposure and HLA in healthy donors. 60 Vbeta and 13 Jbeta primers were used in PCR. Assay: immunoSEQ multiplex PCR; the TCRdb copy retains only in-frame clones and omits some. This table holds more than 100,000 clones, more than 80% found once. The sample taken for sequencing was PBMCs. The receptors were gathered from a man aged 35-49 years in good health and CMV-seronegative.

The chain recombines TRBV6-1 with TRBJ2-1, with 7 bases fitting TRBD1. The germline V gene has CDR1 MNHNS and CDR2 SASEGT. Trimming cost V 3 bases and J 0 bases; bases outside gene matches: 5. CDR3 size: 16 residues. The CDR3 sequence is CASSDGTASSYNEQFF. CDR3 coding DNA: TGTGCCAGCAGTGATGGGACAGCGAGCTCCTACAATGAGCAGTTCTTC.

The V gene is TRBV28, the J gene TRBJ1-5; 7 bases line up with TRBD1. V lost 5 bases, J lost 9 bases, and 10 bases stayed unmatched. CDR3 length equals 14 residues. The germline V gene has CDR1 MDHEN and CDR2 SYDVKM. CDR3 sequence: CASSLPQGLGPQHF. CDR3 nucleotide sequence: TGTGCCAGCAGTCTCCCACAGGGGCTGGGGCCCCAGCATTTT.

CDR3 sequence reads: CASSLGQTYNEQFF. The CDR3 nucleotides are TGCGCCAGCAGCTTGGGACAGACTTACAATGAGCAGTTCTTC. This chain connects TRBV5-1 to TRBJ2-1; a weak D match, TRBD1 (5 bases). CDR1 is SGHRS and CDR2 is YFSETQ in the germline V gene. This CDR3 region has 14 residues. Between the trimmed V and J ends, which lost 0 bases and 4 bases, there was a span of 8 bases.

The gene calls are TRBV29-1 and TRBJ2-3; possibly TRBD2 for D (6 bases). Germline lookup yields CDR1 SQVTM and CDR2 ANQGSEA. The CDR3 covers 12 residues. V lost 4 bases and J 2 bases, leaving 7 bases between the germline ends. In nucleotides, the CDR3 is TGCAGCGTTGGCGGGGACACAGATACGCAGTATTTT. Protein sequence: CSVGGDTDTQYF.

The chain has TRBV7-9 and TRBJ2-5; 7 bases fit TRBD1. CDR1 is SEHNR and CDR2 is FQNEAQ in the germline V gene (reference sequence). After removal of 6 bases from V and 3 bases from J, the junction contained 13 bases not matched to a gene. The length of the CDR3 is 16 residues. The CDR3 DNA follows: TGTGCCAGCAGTTCCCTATCGACAGGGACAAAAGAGACCCAGTACTTC. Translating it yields CASSSLSTGTKETQYF.

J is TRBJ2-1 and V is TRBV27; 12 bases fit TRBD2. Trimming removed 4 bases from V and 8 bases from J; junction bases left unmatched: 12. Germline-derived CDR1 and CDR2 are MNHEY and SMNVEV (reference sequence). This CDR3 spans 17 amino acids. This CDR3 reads CASSYTLLAGGGDEQFF. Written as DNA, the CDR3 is TGTGCCAGCAGTTATACCCTCCTAGCGGGAGGGGGGGATGAGCAGTTCTTC.

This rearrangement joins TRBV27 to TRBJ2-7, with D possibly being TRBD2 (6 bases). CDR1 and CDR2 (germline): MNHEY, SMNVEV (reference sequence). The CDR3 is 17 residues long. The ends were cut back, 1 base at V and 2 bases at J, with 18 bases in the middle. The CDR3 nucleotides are TGTGCCAGCAGTTTATTTCGGGGAGGTGGCGGTCCCTACGAGCAGTACTTC. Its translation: CASSLFRGGGGPYEQYF.

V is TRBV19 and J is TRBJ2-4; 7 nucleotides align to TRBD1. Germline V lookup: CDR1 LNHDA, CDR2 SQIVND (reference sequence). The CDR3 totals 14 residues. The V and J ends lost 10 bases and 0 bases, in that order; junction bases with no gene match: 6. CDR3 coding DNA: TGTGCCACCAGGGACAGCATAGCCAAAAACATTCAGTACTTC. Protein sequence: CATRDSIAKNIQYF. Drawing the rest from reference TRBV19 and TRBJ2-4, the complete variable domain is DGGITQSPKYLFRKEGQNVTLSCEQNLNHDAMYWYRQDPGQGLRLIYYSQIVNDFQKGDIAEGYSVSREKKESFPLTVTSAQKNPTAFYLCATRDSIAKNIQYFGAGTRLSVL.

CDR3 in DNA: TGTGCCAGCAGCCAGAGGGGGCAGGAGCAGTACTTC. Encoded protein: CASSQRGQEQYF. The chain couples TRBV6-1 to TRBJ2-7, with 7 bases identical to TRBD1. The germline CDR1 and CDR2 sequences are MNHNS and SASEGT. Germline trimming cut 6 bases from V and 7 bases from J; bases unmatched to any gene: 6. This CDR3 is 12 amino acids long.

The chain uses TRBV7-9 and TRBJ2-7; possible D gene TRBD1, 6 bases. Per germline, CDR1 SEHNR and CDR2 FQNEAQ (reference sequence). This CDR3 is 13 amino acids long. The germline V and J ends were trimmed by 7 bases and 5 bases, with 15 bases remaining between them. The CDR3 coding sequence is TGTGCCAGCACCCTTCCAGGGGCTAACGAGCAGTACTTC. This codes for CASTLPGANEQYF. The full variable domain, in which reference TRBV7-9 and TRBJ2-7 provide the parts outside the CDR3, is DTGVSQNPRHKITKRGQNVTFRCDPISEHNRLYWYRQTLGQGPEFLTYFQNEAQLEKSRLLSDRFSAERPKGSFSTLEIQRTEQGDSAMYLCASTLPGANEQYFGPGTRLTVT.

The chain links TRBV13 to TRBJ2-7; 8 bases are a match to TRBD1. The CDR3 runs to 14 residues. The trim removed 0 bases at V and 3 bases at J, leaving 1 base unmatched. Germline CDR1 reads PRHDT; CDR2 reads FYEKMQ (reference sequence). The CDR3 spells CASSLGDRVYEQYF. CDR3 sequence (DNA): TGTGCCAGCAGCTTAGGGGACAGGGTCTACGAGCAGTACTTC. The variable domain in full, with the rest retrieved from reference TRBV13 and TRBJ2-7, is AAGVIQSPRHLIKEKRETATLKCYPIPRHDTVYWYQQGPGQDPQFLISFYEKMQSDKGSIPDRFSAQQFSDYHSELNMSSLELGDSALYFCASSLGDRVYEQYFGPGTRLTVT.

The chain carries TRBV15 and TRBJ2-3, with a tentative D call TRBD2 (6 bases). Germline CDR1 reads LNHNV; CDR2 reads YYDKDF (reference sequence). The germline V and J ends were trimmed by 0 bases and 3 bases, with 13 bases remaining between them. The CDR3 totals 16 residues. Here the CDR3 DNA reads TGTGCCACCAGCAGAGATGGAGGGCGGCTTACAGATACGCAGTATTTT. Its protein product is CATSRDGGRLTDTQYF.

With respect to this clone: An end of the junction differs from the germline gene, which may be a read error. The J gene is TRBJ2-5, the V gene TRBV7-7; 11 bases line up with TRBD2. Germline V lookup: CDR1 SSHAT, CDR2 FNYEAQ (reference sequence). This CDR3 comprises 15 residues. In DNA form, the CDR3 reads TGTGCCAGCAGCTCCGGACTAGCGGGCCAAGACACCCAGTACTTC. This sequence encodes CASSSGLAGQDTQYF. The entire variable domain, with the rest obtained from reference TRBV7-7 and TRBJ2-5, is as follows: GAGVSQSPRYKVTKRGQDVTLRCDPISSHATLYWYQQALGQGPEFLTYFNYEAQPDKSGLPSDRFSAERPEGSISTLTIQRTEQRDSAMYRCASSSGLAGQDTQYFGPGTRLLVL.

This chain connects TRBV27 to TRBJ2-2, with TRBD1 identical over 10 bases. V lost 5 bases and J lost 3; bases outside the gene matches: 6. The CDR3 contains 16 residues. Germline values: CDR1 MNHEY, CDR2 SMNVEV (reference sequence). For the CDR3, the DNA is TGTGCCAGCAGTCGTCTGGGACAGGGGCACACCGGGGAGCTGTTTTTT. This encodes CASSRLGQGHTGELFF.

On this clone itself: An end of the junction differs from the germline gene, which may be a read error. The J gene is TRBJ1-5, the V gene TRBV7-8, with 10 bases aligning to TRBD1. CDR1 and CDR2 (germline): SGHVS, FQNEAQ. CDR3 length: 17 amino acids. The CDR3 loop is CASSLAGTGASNQHQHF. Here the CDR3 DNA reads TGTGCCAGCAGCTTAGCTGGGACAGGGGCTAGCAATCAGCACCAGCATTTT. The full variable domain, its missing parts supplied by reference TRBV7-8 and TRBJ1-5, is GAGVSQSPRYKVAKRGQDVALRCDPISGHVSLFWYQQALGQGPEFLTYFQNEAQLDKSGLPSDRFFAERPEGSVSTLKIQRTQQEDSAVYLCASSLAGTGASNQHQHFGDGTRLSIL.

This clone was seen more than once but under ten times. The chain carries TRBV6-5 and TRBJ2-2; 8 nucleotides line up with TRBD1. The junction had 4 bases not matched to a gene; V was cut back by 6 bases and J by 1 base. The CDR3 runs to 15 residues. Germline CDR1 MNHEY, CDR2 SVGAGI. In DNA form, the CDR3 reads TGTGCCAGCAGACCCGGGACAGGGAACACCGGGGAGCTGTTTTTT. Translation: CASRPGTGNTGELFF.

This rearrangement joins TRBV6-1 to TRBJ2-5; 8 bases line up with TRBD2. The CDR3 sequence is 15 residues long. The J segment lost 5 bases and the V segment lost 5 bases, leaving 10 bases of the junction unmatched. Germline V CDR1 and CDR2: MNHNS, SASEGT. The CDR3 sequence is CASSPTLAEGETQYF. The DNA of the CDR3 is TGTGCCAGCAGTCCGACACTAGCGGAGGGGGAGACCCAGTACTTC.

CDR3 sequence (DNA): TGTGCCAGCAGCTTTACAGGGTCGGGGGAGCAGTACTTC. Protein: CASSFTGSGEQYF. The genes are TRBV11-2 and TRBJ2-7; D is possibly TRBD1 (6 bases). The germline V gene encodes CDR1 SGHAT and CDR2 FQNNGV. Trimming left V 3 bases short and J 7 bases short, with 13 bases between. This CDR3 region has 13 residues.

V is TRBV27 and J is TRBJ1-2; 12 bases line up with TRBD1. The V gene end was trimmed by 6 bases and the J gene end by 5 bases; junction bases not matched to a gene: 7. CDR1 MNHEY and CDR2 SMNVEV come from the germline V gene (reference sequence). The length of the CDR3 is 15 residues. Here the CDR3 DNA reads TGTGCCAGCAGCCCCGGGACAGGGGGCGGGTATGGCTACACCTTC. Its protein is CASSPGTGGGYGYTF.